This TCR beta chain was profiled in a study of T cell responses to AZD1222 COVID-19 vaccine. Study-level points and caveats: Clonal diversity may have been underestimated, and the donors were mostly white British, with more females than males.

CDR1 PRHDT and CDR2 FYEKMQ come from the germline V gene (reference sequence). V shed 7 bases and J shed 8 bases, with 21 bases lying between them. This CDR3 region has 16 residues. The assay was immunoSEQ multiplex PCR, and TCRdb's table has in-frame clones only and misses some. The table shows 95,000 to 150,000 clones, with less than 90% occurring only once. Points on this clone: The antigen is undetermined.

The clonotype comes from an adult in good health. The genes are TRBV13 and TRBJ1-6; D possibly corresponds to TRBD1 (5 bases). The sequencing used peripheral blood, collected on day 0 of AZD1222 vaccination. The CDR3: CASTLRGGGWDSPLHF. Here the CDR3 DNA reads TGTGCCAGCACCCTCCGTGGGGGGGGGTGGGATTCACCCCTCCACTTT. The full variable domain, in which reference TRBV13 and TRBJ1-6 provide the parts outside the CDR3, is AAGVIQSPRHLIKEKRETATLKCYPIPRHDTVYWYQQGPGQDPQFLISFYEKMQSDKGSIPDRFSAQQFSDYHSELNMSSLELGDSALYFCASTLRGGGWDSPLHFGNGTRLTVT.